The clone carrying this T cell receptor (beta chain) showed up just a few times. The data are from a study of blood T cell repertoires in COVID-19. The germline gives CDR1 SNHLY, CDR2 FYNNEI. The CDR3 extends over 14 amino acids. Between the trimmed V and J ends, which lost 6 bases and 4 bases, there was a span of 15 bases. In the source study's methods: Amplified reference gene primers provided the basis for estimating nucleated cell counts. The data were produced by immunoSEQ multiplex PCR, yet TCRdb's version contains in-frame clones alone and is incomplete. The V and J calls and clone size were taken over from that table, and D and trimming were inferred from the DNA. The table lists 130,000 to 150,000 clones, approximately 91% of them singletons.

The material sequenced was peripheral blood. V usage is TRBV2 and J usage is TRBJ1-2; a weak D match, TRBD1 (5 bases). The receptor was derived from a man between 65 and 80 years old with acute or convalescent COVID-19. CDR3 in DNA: TGTGCCAGCAGGGGGCGGCGGATTGCCTATGGCTACACCTTC. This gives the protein CASRGRRIAYGYTF. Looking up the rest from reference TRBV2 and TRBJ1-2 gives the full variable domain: EPEVTQTPSHQVTQMGQEVILRCVPISNHLYFYWYRQILGQKVEFLVSFYNNEISEKSEIFDDQFSVERPDGSNFTLKIRSTKLEDSAMYFCASRGRRIAYGYTFGSGTRLTVV.